One sample yielded the 27 T cell receptor beta chains listed below, sequenced in a study of T cell responses to AZD1222 COVID-19 vaccine. Profiling relied on immunoSEQ multiplex PCR, and the TCRdb table lists in-frame clones only, not all of them. The profile covers 110,000 or so clones, with roughly nine tenths appearing a single time and roughly 5% taken by the ten largest. The sample was peripheral blood, taken on day 0 of AZD1222 vaccination. These receptors were collected from an adult in good health.

The chain combines TRBV6-5 with TRBJ2-2; D might be TRBD2 (5 bases). The CDR3 extends over 15 amino acids. V shed 0 bases and J shed 4 bases, with 9 bases lying between them. Germline values: CDR1 MNHEY, CDR2 SVGAGI. DNA of the CDR3: TGTGCCAGCAGTTACTCGGGAGCTTTCACCGGGGAGCTGTTTTTT. It translates to CASSYSGAFTGELFF.

In its sample, this clone was seen once. The chain recombines TRBV5-8 with TRBJ2-7, with D maybe TRBD1 (6 bases). Trimming pared 0 bases from V and 4 bases from J, leaving 11 bases between. This CDR3 spans 14 amino acids. Germline CDR1 reads SGHTS; CDR2 reads YDEGEE. The CDR3 coding sequence is TGTGCCAGCAGCTTGGGGCAGGGGCGTTACGAGCAGTACTTC. This gives the protein CASSLGQGRYEQYF.

The rearrangement joins TRBV10-1 to TRBJ2-7, with D possibly called TRBD1 or TRBD2 (5 bases each). V was cut by 3 bases and J by 5 bases, with 20 bases left in between. Germline V gives CDR1 WNHNN, CDR2 SYGVQD (reference sequence). The CDR3 is 16 amino acids. CDR3 DNA: TGCGCCAGCAGTGACCTTGGGGGTTTAGCGTCGGACGAGCAGTACTTC. Its translation: CASSDLGGLASDEQYF.

J is TRBJ2-7 and V is TRBV11-2; TRBD1 is a possible D gene (6 bases). The CDR3 length is 13 residues. V was trimmed by 5 bases and J by 7 bases, leaving 15 bases between them. Germline lookup yields CDR1 SGHAT and CDR2 FQNNGV. The CDR3 spells CASSLAGVSEQYF. The CDR3 DNA follows: TGTGCCAGCAGCCTGGCAGGGGTTAGTGAGCAGTACTTC.

V gene TRBV5-1 combines with J gene TRBJ2-6; TRBD1 or TRBD2 may be the D gene (5 bases each). Germline CDR1 is SGHRS and CDR2 is YFSETQ. CDR3 length: 17 amino acids. V lost 5 bases, J lost 0 bases, and 15 bases lay in between. CDR3 sequence: CASSDGGVSSGANVLTF. The CDR3, as DNA: TGCGCCAGCAGTGATGGGGGAGTGAGCTCTGGGGCCAACGTCCTGACTTTC.

The DNA for the CDR3 is TGTGCCAGCAGCTTGGACCCCTCTCAGCCCCAGCATTTT. The encoded protein is CASSLDPSQPQHF. The chain joins TRBV5-4 to TRBJ1-5, with D hard to call. Germline loops: CDR1 SGHNT, CDR2 YYREEE (reference sequence). CDR3 length equals 13 residues. V lost 0 bases and J lost 6, with 7 bases in between.

The chain couples TRBV6-1 to TRBJ2-1; D perhaps matches TRBD2 (6 bases). The CDR3 is made up of 16 amino acids. The germline V gene encodes CDR1 MNHNS and CDR2 SASEGT. Trimming took off 0 bases at V and 8 bases at J, with 17 bases between the two ends. CDR3 amino acids: CASSEAPVGGWHEQFF. In DNA, the CDR3 is TGTGCCAGCAGTGAAGCGCCGGTCGGAGGGTGGCATGAGCAGTTCTTC.

In DNA, the CDR3 is TGTGCCAGCAGCTTATCAGCGGGAGGGCCGGTTAACAATGAGCAGTTCTTC. Encoded protein: CASSLSAGGPVNNEQFF. This chain connects TRBV7-3 to TRBJ2-1; the match to TRBD2 covers 10 bases. The CDR3 spans 17 residues. V trimming: 2 bases; J trimming: 5 bases; junction bases outside the gene matches: 9. Germline lookup yields CDR1 SGHTA and CDR2 FQGTGA.

This chain connects TRBV2 to TRBJ2-1, with a possible D match to TRBD1 (6 bases). With 6 bases removed from V and 9 bases from J, the gap between germline ends came to 24 bases. CDR1 SNHLY and CDR2 FYNNEI come from the germline V gene. This CDR3 region has 16 residues. CDR3 loop: CASSVQQGSLGSEQFF. The CDR3 nucleotides are TGTGCCAGCAGCGTCCAACAGGGCTCACTAGGTAGTGAGCAGTTCTTC. The full variable domain, rest sourced from reference TRBV2 and TRBJ2-1, is EPEVTQTPSHQVTQMGQEVILRCVPISNHLYFYWYRQILGQKVEFLVSFYNNEISEKSEIFDDQFSVERPDGSNFTLKIRSTKLEDSAMYFCASSVQQGSLGSEQFFGPGTRLTVL.

The V call is TRBV9, the J call TRBJ2-7; 9 nucleotides match TRBD2. CDR1 and CDR2 (germline): SGDLS, YYNGEE. Losses at the gene ends were 0 bases for V and 3 bases for J; bases not matched to a gene: 4. The CDR3 sequence is 15 residues long. Here the CDR3 reads CASSVAWTSDYEQYF. CDR3 bases: TGTGCCAGCAGCGTAGCGTGGACTAGCGACTACGAGCAGTACTTC.

The chain combines TRBV6-5 with TRBJ2-7; D not certain. Deletions cut 2 bases from V and 5 bases from J, with 4 bases between. Looked up from germline, CDR1 is MNHEY and CDR2 is SVGAGI. CDR3 length: 11 amino acids. The CDR3 bases are TGTGCCAGCAGTTACGCGAACGAGCAGTACTTC. Translation gives CASSYANEQYF.

The chain couples TRBV9 to TRBJ1-3; D not certain. The CDR3 extends over 14 amino acids. Germline V lookup: CDR1 SGDLS, CDR2 YYNGEE. V was cut by 3 bases and J by 3 bases, with 10 bases left in between. The CDR3 sequence is CASSARTGGNTIYF. The CDR3 nucleotides are TGTGCCAGCAGCGCCCGGACCGGTGGAAACACCATATATTTT.

This chain connects TRBV2 to TRBJ2-1; D may be TRBD2 (5 bases). The germline CDR1 and CDR2 sequences are SNHLY and FYNNEI. The CDR3 is 12 residues long. V was clipped by 5 bases and J by 10 bases, with 12 bases between them. The CDR3 nucleotides read TGTGCCAGCAGTCTCCAGAAGCGGGAGCAGTTCTTC. Its translation: CASSLQKREQFF.

This clone was recorded many times. The chain couples TRBV11-2 to TRBJ2-7; maybe TRBD1 (6 bases). CDR3 size: 16 residues. CDR1 and CDR2 (germline): SGHAT, FQNNGV. The ends were cut back, 7 bases at V and 0 bases at J, with 19 bases in the middle. CDR3 loop: CASNSPGVGSSYEQYF. The DNA of the CDR3 is TGTGCCAGCAACTCACCAGGGGTGGGAAGCTCCTACGAGCAGTACTTC.

This clone was observed a single time. The V and J genes are TRBV30 and TRBJ2-1; D is perhaps TRBD2 (5 bases). CDR1 and CDR2 from the germline V gene are GTSNPN and SVGIG (reference sequence). This CDR3 region has 11 residues. V dropped 8 bases and J dropped 5 bases, with 10 bases sitting between them. Written as DNA, the CDR3 is TGTGCCGGAGGTCGGCACAATGAGCAGTTCTTC. The encoded protein is CAGGRHNEQFF.

V is TRBV7-9 and J is TRBJ1-2; a weak D match, TRBD1 (6 bases). The CDR3 loop spans 13 amino acids. Germline V gene data show CDR1 as SEHNR and CDR2 as FQNEAQ (reference sequence). Trimming cost V 4 bases and J 4 bases, with 10 bases left between them. The CDR3 nucleotides read TGTGCCAGCAGCTACAGGGTTGGCTATGGCTACACCTTC. This translates into CASSYRVGYGYTF.

The chain carries TRBV30 and TRBJ1-2; D is undetermined. Trimming shortened V by 3 bases and J by 8 bases, and 13 bases separated the two germline ends. The CDR3 is 12 residues long. Germline lookup yields CDR1 GTSNPN and CDR2 SVGIG (reference sequence). The CDR3: CAWRVPLRGYTF. The CDR3 DNA reads as TGTGCCTGGAGAGTACCCTTGCGGGGCTACACCTTC.

V usage is TRBV11-2 and J usage is TRBJ2-5, with D possibly called TRBD1 or TRBD2 (5 bases each). This CDR3 spans 14 amino acids. Germline loops: CDR1 SGHAT, CDR2 FQNNGV. Deletions cut 2 bases from V and 3 bases from J, with 10 bases between. CDR3 sequence (DNA): TGTGCCAGCAGCTTATCGGGGCGGGAAGAGACCCAGTACTTC. This sequence encodes CASSLSGREETQYF.

The chain joins TRBV7-2 to TRBJ2-1; D not certain. The V and J ends lost 5 bases and 1 base respectively, with 12 bases between them. The CDR3 runs to 15 residues. From germline, CDR1 is SGHTA and CDR2 FQGNSA. The DNA for the CDR3 is TGTGCCAGCAGCCAATCTAGTTGGTCCTACAATGAGCAGTTCTTC. It specifies CASSQSSWSYNEQFF.

The chain links TRBV7-9 to TRBJ1-1; D is undetermined. Trimming removed 8 bases at V and 4 bases at J, with 11 bases between. Germline-derived CDR1 and CDR2 are SEHNR and FQNEAQ (reference sequence). CDR3 size: 12 residues. CDR3 nucleotides: TGTGCCAGCGGATTCGGTTCCACTGAAGCTTTCTTT. Its translation: CASGFGSTEAFF.

This clone was seen a single time. The gene calls are TRBV9 and TRBJ2-5, with D uncertain. In germline, CDR1 is SGDLS, CDR2 YYNGEE. The V end lost 1 base, the J end lost 3 bases, and 13 bases lay between the germline ends. This CDR3 has 15 residues. CDR3 DNA: TGTGCCAGCAGCGTATCTGGTAACAAAAAAGAGACCCAGTACTTC. Translating it yields CASSVSGNKKETQYF.

There are a few counts of this clone. J is TRBJ1-2 and V is TRBV19; TRBD1 might be the D (6 bases). The CDR3 has 14 residues. Germline CDR1 is LNHDA and CDR2 is SQIVND (reference sequence). Trimming took off 3 bases at V and 9 bases at J, with 17 bases between the two ends. The CDR3 nucleotides are TGTGCCAGTAGTATGAAGGGCCGACAGGACAGCTACACCTTC. Amino acid sequence: CASSMKGRQDSYTF.

The chain couples TRBV10-1 to TRBJ2-7, with D perhaps TRBD2 (6 bases). Germline V CDR1 and CDR2: WNHNN, SYGVQD (reference sequence). The CDR3 length is 15 residues. V was cut by 4 bases and J by 3 bases, with 16 bases left in between. CDR3 nucleotides: TGCGCCAGCAGTGCAACGGCGGGGAGTGTCTACGAGCAGTACTTC. This translates into CASSATAGSVYEQYF.

This chain joins TRBV27 and TRBJ2-5; D uncertain. This CDR3 region has 15 residues. Germline V gives CDR1 MNHEY, CDR2 SMNVEV (reference sequence). V gave up 0 bases and J gave up 10 bases, with 18 bases separating them. CDR3 sequence: CASSLSVPGGRDQYF. For the CDR3, the DNA is TGTGCCAGCAGTTTATCGGTCCCGGGCGGCCGAGACCAGTACTTC.

V usage is TRBV11-3 and J usage is TRBJ1-2; 8 bases match TRBD1. J lost 13 bases, V lost 1 base, and 5 bases had no gene match. Germline V gene data show CDR1 as SGHNT and CDR2 as YENEEA. This CDR3 region has 12 residues. DNA of the CDR3: TGTGCCAGCAGCTTAGGGACAGGGAGTTTCACCTTC. Its translation is CASSLGTGSFTF.

This chain connects TRBV5-1 to TRBJ2-1, with TRBD1 identical over 9 bases. J gave up 5 bases and V 4 bases, and 7 bases lay outside the gene matches. This CDR3 contains 15 residues. The germline V gene has CDR1 SGHRS and CDR2 YFSETQ. DNA for the CDR3: TGCGCCAGCAGCCCCGACAGGGGGGTTGACAATGAGCAGTTCTTC. The encoded protein is CASSPDRGVDNEQFF. The complete variable domain, with remaining parts taken from reference TRBV5-1 and TRBJ2-1, reads KAGVTQTPRYLIKTRGQQVTLSCSPISGHRSVSWYQQTPGQGLQFLFEYFSETQRNKGNFPGRFSGRQFSNSRSEMNVSTLELGDSALYLCASSPDRGVDNEQFFGPGTRLTVL.

The rearrangement joins TRBV9 to TRBJ1-1, with D possibly being TRBD1 (6 bases). Germline CDR1 reads SGDLS; CDR2 reads YYNGEE. The CDR3 runs 14 residues. V was pared by 0 bases and J by 3 bases, with 9 bases between. DNA of the CDR3: TGTGCCAGCAGCGTAGATAGGGGGGACACTGAAGCTTTCTTT. Its protein product is CASSVDRGDTEAFF.